One and the same sample provided the 23 T cell receptor beta chains below, sequenced in a study of T-cell reconstitution after alpha-beta-depleted transplantation in children (dated by TCRdb to 2015 to 2016). The library relied on PCR. Sequencing was performed on an Illumina HiSeq 2500. To normalize quantification of the TCRbeta repertoire, the TCR libraries were built with molecular barcoding that relied on unique molecular identifiers. TCRdb trimmed public reads at Q25 via fastp, called clones via MiXCR and kept in-frame beta chains. Entries are consolidated by CDR3 protein sequence, retaining the most common genes and DNA. The sample includes under 250,000 distinct CDR3 sequences, with approximately 15% observed a single time. The ten largest clones capture 35% to 50% of the sample. Read against the paper, the sample's treatment or condition label means: allogeneic hematopoietic cell transplantation with graft depleted of TCRalphabeta T cells and CD19 B cells.

The material sequenced was PBMCs, mostly from graft donor cells, taken 360 days after TCRalphabeta/CD19-depleted stem cell transplant. These receptors all stem from a male patient aged 2 to 10 who had a stem cell transplant for acute lymphoblastic leukemia, so the T cells may come from the graft donor.

By sample share, this clonotype is large (0.1 to 1%). CDR3 nucleotide sequence: TGTGCCAGCAGCCAAGGGACAGGACCCAAGAACACCCAGTACTTC. This gives the protein CASSQGTGPKNTQYF. The V gene is TRBV3-1, the J gene TRBJ2-5; 7 bases align to TRBD1. Germline lookup yields CDR1 LGHDT and CDR2 YNNKEL (reference sequence). V shed 1 base and J 8 bases; nucleotides not matched to a gene: 10. This CDR3 spans 15 amino acids.

The chain has TRBV5-1 and TRBJ1-1; maybe TRBD1 (6 bases). The CDR3 has 15 amino acids. With 0 bases removed from V and 1 base from J, the gap between germline ends came to 10 bases. Germline values: CDR1 SGHRS, CDR2 YFSETQ. DNA of the CDR3: TGCGCCAGCAGCTTGGAGACGGGGGCGAACACTGAAGCTTTCTTT. Its protein is CASSLETGANTEAFF.

The chain uses TRBV11-1 and TRBJ2-1; 7 positions match TRBD1. Germline values: CDR1 SGHAT, CDR2 FQDESV (reference sequence). With V trimmed by 5 bases and J by 4 bases, 17 bases remained unmatched. CDR3 length: 18 residues. DNA for the CDR3: TGTGCCAGCAGCCCAAGACAGGGTTCCGACAGTCGGTACAATGAGCAGTTCTTC. This codes for CASSPRQGSDSRYNEQFF. Full variable domain (missing parts from reference TRBV11-1 and TRBJ2-1): EAEVAQSPRYKITEKSQAVAFWCDPISGHATLYWYRQILGQGPELLVQFQDESVVDDSQLPKDRFSAERLKGVDSTLKIQPAELGDSAMYLCASSPRQGSDSRYNEQFFGPGTRLTVL.

This clonotype occurred a few times. The CDR3 sequence is CASSGQTENYGYTF. For the CDR3, the DNA is TGTGCCAGCAGCGGACAGACAGAGAACTATGGCTACACCTTC. The rearrangement joins TRBV7-9 to TRBJ1-2, with D perhaps matching TRBD1 (6 bases). The V gene lost 5 bases and the J gene lost 2 bases, with 12 bases spanning the gap. The length of the CDR3 is 14 residues. CDR1 is SEHNR and CDR2 is FQNEAQ in the germline V gene (reference sequence).

This clonotype was seen more than once but under ten times. The chain recombines TRBV20-1 with TRBJ2-7, with 11 bases aligning to TRBD2. This CDR3 is built from 15 residues. The junction had 4 bases not matched to a gene; V was cut back by 0 bases and J by 3 bases. Germline CDR1 is DFQATT and CDR2 is SNEGSKA (reference sequence). This CDR3 is CSARDRTSGHYEQYF. CDR3 DNA sequence: TGCAGTGCTAGAGATCGGACTAGCGGGCACTACGAGCAGTACTTC.

V is TRBV7-3 and J is TRBJ2-3; D not certain. In germline, CDR1 is SGHTA, CDR2 FQGTGA. The CDR3 has 14 amino acids. Trimming removed 4 bases from V and 0 bases from J, with 8 bases in between. CDR3 residues: CASSSIPSTDTQYF. In nucleotides, the CDR3 is TGTGCCAGCAGCTCCATTCCTAGCACAGATACGCAGTATTTT.

The genes are TRBV5-5 and TRBJ1-1; D gene ambiguous. Trimming pared 4 bases from V and 2 bases from J, leaving 9 bases between. CDR1 SGHKS and CDR2 YYEKEE come from the germline V gene (reference sequence). The CDR3 covers 13 residues. The DNA of the CDR3 is TGTGCCAGCAGCCCCGACCTAAACACTGAAGCTTTCTTT. Protein product: CASSPDLNTEAFF.

There are a few counts of this clonotype. V and J are TRBV5-1 and TRBJ2-1; a weak D match, TRBD2 (5 bases). Looked up from germline, CDR1 is SGHRS and CDR2 is YFSETQ. This CDR3 has 15 residues. Between the trimmed V and J ends, which lost 0 bases and 9 bases, there was a span of 16 bases. The CDR3 is CASSLAFAGESEQFF. In DNA form, the CDR3 reads TGCGCCAGCAGCTTGGCCTTCGCCGGGGAAAGTGAGCAGTTCTTC.

The chain recombines TRBV11-2 with TRBJ2-3, with D unresolved. V was trimmed by 1 base and J by 3 bases, leaving 8 bases between them. The CDR3 is 14 amino acids. Germline CDR1 is SGHAT and CDR2 is FQNNGV. CDR3 in amino acids: CASSLGLQTDTQYF. CDR3 bases: TGTGCCAGCAGCTTAGGATTACAGACAGATACGCAGTATTTT.

A few counts support this clonotype. J is TRBJ2-3 and V is TRBV5-6; 10 nucleotides line up with TRBD1. Unmatched junction bases numbered 7, after V lost 4 bases and J lost 5 bases. CDR1 is SGHDT and CDR2 is YYEEEE in the germline V gene. The CDR3 loop spans 15 amino acids. CDR3 coding DNA: TGTGCCAGCAGCCCCGGGACAGGGGTAGAAGATACGCAGTATTTT. Translating gives CASSPGTGVEDTQYF.

This chain links TRBV28 with TRBJ2-1; 11 bases line up with TRBD2. This CDR3 comprises 15 residues. Germline loops: CDR1 MDHEN, CDR2 SYDVKM. V was pared by 5 bases and J by 7 bases, with 7 bases of the junction left unmatched. The CDR3 coding sequence is TGTGCCAGCAGTACTAGCGGGAGTGTTGGGAATGAGCAGTTCTTC. Protein product: CASSTSGSVGNEQFF.

Here the CDR3 reads CASSEAQANTGELFF. CDR3 sequence (DNA): TGTGCCAGCTCGGAGGCACAGGCCAACACCGGGGAGCTGTTTTTT. The chain links TRBV9 to TRBJ2-2, with D perhaps TRBD1 or TRBD2 (5 bases each). Trimming removed 7 bases from V and 2 bases from J, with 15 bases in between. The V gene's germline CDR1 is SGDLS and CDR2 YYNGEE. This CDR3 has 15 residues.

The chain carries TRBV27 and TRBJ1-1; tentative D call: TRBD1 (6 bases). Germline V gene data show CDR1 as MNHEY and CDR2 as SMNVEV (reference sequence). Trimming took 5 bases from V and 4 from J, leaving 11 bases between them. The CDR3 has 13 residues. The CDR3 region has the DNA TGTGCCAGCAGTCCGGGACACCTCACTGAAGCTTTCTTT. The encoded protein is CASSPGHLTEAFF.

This clonotype was counted ten times or more. The chain uses TRBV5-1 and TRBJ2-7; D tentatively reads TRBD1 or TRBD2 (5 bases each). The CDR3 covers 17 residues. CDR1 and CDR2 (germline): SGHRS, YFSETQ. Trimming took off 1 base at V and 1 base at J, with 18 bases between the two ends. CDR3: CASSLPGPWDPSYEQYF. The CDR3 DNA reads TGCGCCAGCAGCTTGCCGGGCCCCTGGGACCCATCCTACGAGCAGTACTTC.

This clonotype was detected many times. The V and J genes are TRBV4-1 and TRBJ1-1; 7 positions match TRBD1. This CDR3 comprises 17 residues. Germline V CDR1 and CDR2: MGHRA, YSYEKL. Trimming took 6 bases from V and 6 from J; bases not matched to a gene: 19. CDR3 bases: TGCGCCAGCAGGCAAACGGGACAGCCAAGAGTCTTTGCTGAAGCTTTCTTT. It is translated as CASRQTGQPRVFAEAFF.

The chain recombines TRBV12-3 or TRBV12-4 with TRBJ2-4; 9 positions agree with TRBD1. This CDR3 has 15 amino acids. Germline trimming cut 5 bases from V and 6 bases from J; bases unmatched to any gene: 8. The CDR3 nucleotides are TGTGCCAGCAGTCTCCGACAGGGGGTGGGAAACATTCAGTACTTC. Translating gives CASSLRQGVGNIQYF.

The rearrangement links TRBV10-2 to TRBJ2-7, with 7 bases identical to TRBD2. CDR3 length: 13 amino acids. The trim removed 6 bases at V and 4 bases at J, leaving 6 bases unmatched. CDR1 and CDR2 from the germline V gene are WSHSY and SAAADI. The CDR3 sequence is CASRGGSRYEQYF. The CDR3 DNA is TGCGCCAGCAGGGGGGGGAGTAGGTACGAGCAGTACTTC.

The chain has TRBV9 and TRBJ2-3, with D perhaps matching TRBD1 or TRBD2 (5 bases each). The CDR3 totals 13 residues. The V end was cut by 3 bases, the J end by 4 bases, with 9 bases between. Germline loops: CDR1 SGDLS, CDR2 YYNGEE. The DNA of the CDR3 is TGTGCCAGCAGCGGGGACCTCGCAGATACGCAGTATTTT. It specifies CASSGDLADTQYF.

The rearrangement links TRBV5-1 to TRBJ1-3; TRBD1 agrees at 9 bases. V dropped 3 bases and J dropped 4; count of bases not matched to a gene: 5. The CDR3 sequence is 15 residues long. Germline CDR1 reads SGHRS; CDR2 reads YFSETQ. The CDR3 spells CASSWGQGKGNTIYF. The CDR3 DNA follows: TGCGCCAGCAGCTGGGGACAGGGCAAAGGAAACACCATATATTTT.

V gene TRBV12-3 or TRBV12-4 combines with J gene TRBJ2-6, with D possibly being TRBD1 (6 bases). Trimming cost V 6 bases and J 0 bases, with 21 bases left between them. The CDR3 extends over 19 amino acids. CDR3 amino acids: CASSSGQPYSGSGANVLTF. As DNA, the CDR3 is TGTGCCAGCAGCTCTGGACAGCCTTACAGTGGCTCTGGGGCCAACGTCCTGACTTTC.

The V and J genes are TRBV28 and TRBJ1-3, with 7 bases identical to TRBD1. Germline V CDR1 and CDR2: MDHEN, SYDVKM. V was pared by 0 bases and J by 2 bases, with 7 bases of the junction left unmatched. The CDR3 loop spans 17 amino acids. DNA for the CDR3: TGTGCCAGCAGTTTATGGACTATAGACAGGGCTGGAAACACCATATATTTT. It translates to CASSLWTIDRAGNTIYF.

The chain uses TRBV20-1 and TRBJ1-6; TRBD1 aligns across 8 bases. Germline CDR1 and CDR2: DFQATT and SNEGSKA (reference sequence). Trimming took 3 bases from V and 5 from J; bases not matched to a gene: 3. The CDR3 totals 14 residues. CDR3 protein: CSARRQGHNSPLHF. The CDR3, as DNA: TGCAGTGCTAGGAGACAGGGGCATAATTCACCCCTCCACTTT.

The table lists this clonotype with a few counts. The chain employs TRBV6-6 and TRBJ1-1; no clear D. The CDR3 contains 13 residues. Looked up from germline, CDR1 is MNHNY and CDR2 is SVGAGI (reference sequence). Between the trimmed V and J ends, which lost 0 bases and 1 base, there was a span of 3 bases. The DNA for the CDR3 is TGTGCCAGCAGTTACTCCGAGAACACTGAAGCTTTCTTT. Amino acids: CASSYSENTEAFF.